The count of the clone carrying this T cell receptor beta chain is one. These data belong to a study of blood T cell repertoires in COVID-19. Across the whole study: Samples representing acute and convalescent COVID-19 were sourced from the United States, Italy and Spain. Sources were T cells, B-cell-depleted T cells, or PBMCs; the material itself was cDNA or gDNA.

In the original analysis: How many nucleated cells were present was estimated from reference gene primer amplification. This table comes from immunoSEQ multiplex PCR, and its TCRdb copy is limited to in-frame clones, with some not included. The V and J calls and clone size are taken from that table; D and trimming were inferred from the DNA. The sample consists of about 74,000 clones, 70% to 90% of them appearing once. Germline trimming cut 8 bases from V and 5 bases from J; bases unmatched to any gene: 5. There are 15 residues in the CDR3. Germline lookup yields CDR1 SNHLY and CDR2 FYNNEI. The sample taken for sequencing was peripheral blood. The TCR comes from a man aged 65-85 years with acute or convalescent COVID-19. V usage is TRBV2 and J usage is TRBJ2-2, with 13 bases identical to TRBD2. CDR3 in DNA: TGTGCCAGCGGCCGACTAGCGGGAGGAACCGGGGAGCTGTTTTTT. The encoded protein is CASGRLAGGTGELFF.